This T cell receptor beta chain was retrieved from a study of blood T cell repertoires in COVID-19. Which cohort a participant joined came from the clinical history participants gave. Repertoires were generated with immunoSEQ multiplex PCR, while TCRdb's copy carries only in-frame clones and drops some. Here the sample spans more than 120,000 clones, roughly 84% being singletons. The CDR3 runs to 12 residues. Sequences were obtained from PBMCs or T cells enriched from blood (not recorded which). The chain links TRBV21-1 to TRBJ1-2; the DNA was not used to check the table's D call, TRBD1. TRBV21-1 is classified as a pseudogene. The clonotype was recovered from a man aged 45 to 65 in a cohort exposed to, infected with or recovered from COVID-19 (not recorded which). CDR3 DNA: TGTGCCAGCAGTGACAGGGTGCATGGCTACACCTTC. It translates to CASSDRVHGYTF.